The 8 T cell receptor beta chains given below trace back to one sample, sequenced in a study of Ad26.COV2.S vaccination and SARS-CoV-2 variants. Sequencing used immunoSEQ multiplex PCR; TCRdb keeps in-frame clones, though not all of them. The sample lists hundreds of thousands of clones; less than 90% were seen once. Sample treatment: 15 to 20 received Ad26.COV2.S at low or high dose, single or two shots; 5 received placebo; per-sample allocation not given. Day 63 after the first injection of vaccine or placebo was the sampling time. This specimen consisted of peripheral blood, obtained in a trial of Ad26.COV2.S vaccine versus placebo. Receptors were obtained from a person between 18 and 65 years old who received the Ad26.COV2.S COVID-19 vaccine or a placebo.

V gene TRBV6-6 combines with J gene TRBJ2-7; D unclear. V dropped 5 bases and J dropped 1 base, with 3 bases sitting between them. The germline gives CDR1 MNHNY, CDR2 SVGAGI (reference sequence). The CDR3 has 11 amino acids. The chain's CDR3 is CASSRSYEQYF. In DNA form, the CDR3 reads TGTGCCAGCAGTCGTTCCTACGAGCAGTACTTC.

The V call is TRBV19, the J call TRBJ2-1, with TRBD2 identical over 12 bases. Germline CDR1 and CDR2: LNHDA and SQIVND (reference sequence). This CDR3 contains 19 residues. After removal of 4 bases from V and 2 bases from J, the junction contained 12 bases not matched to a gene. The CDR3 DNA reads as TGTGCCAGTAGTACCACCTCAATTTCTAGCGGGGGGGCCTACAATGAGCAGTTCTTC. Amino acids: CASSTTSISSGGAYNEQFF.

The chain couples TRBV30 to TRBJ1-5, with D possibly being TRBD1 (6 bases). The V end was cut by 2 bases, the J end by 0 bases, with 11 bases between. The CDR3 has 15 amino acids. Germline CDR1 is GTSNPN and CDR2 is SVGIG (reference sequence). CDR3 coding DNA: TGTGCCTGGAGTTTGGGACACCGTAGCAATCAGCCCCAGCATTTT. Protein sequence: CAWSLGHRSNQPQHF.

The chain recombines TRBV9 with TRBJ2-5; the D gene is possibly TRBD2 (6 bases). The V end lost 2 bases, the J end lost 2 bases, and 13 bases lay between the germline ends. This CDR3 is built from 15 residues. In germline, CDR1 is SGDLS, CDR2 YYNGEE. CDR3 sequence reads: CASSVDLAVQETQYF. In DNA form, the CDR3 reads TGTGCCAGCAGCGTCGACTTAGCGGTACAAGAGACCCAGTACTTC.

This clone came up once. The chain recombines TRBV7-2 with TRBJ2-1, with D possibly being TRBD1 (6 bases). Trimming took 3 bases from V and 0 from J, leaving 9 bases between them. The CDR3 spans 15 residues. Germline V gene sequence: CDR1 SGHTA, CDR2 FQGNSA. The CDR3 DNA follows: TGTGCCAGCAGCTTGGACAGCAGCTCCTACAATGAGCAGTTCTTC. Translated, it gives CASSLDSSSYNEQFF.

In this sample, this clone turned up many times. V usage is TRBV11-1 and J usage is TRBJ2-7; 9 bases match TRBD1. Germline V lookup: CDR1 SGHAT, CDR2 FQDESV (reference sequence). Trimming cost V 5 bases and J 0 bases; bases outside gene matches: 8. The CDR3 spans 16 residues. For the CDR3, the DNA is TGTGCCAGCAGCGGGGCCGGACAGGGGCACTCCTACGAGCAGTACTTC. Protein: CASSGAGQGHSYEQYF. Full variable domain (remainder filled in from reference TRBV11-1 and TRBJ2-7): EAEVAQSPRYKITEKSQAVAFWCDPISGHATLYWYRQILGQGPELLVQFQDESVVDDSQLPKDRFSAERLKGVDSTLKIQPAELGDSAMYLCASSGAGQGHSYEQYFGPGTRLTVT.

V gene TRBV4-2 combines with J gene TRBJ2-2, with D perhaps TRBD1 (5 bases). The CDR3 spans 15 residues. Germline V CDR1 and CDR2: LGHNA, YNFKEQ. Deletions cut 11 bases from V and 5 bases from J, with 21 bases between. CDR3 nucleotides: TGTGCCTCTGATCGTGGGCAGGGCAGGACCGGGGAGCTGTTTTTT. Amino acids: CASDRGQGRTGELFF.

Only one count was recorded for this clone. The genes are TRBV5-1 and TRBJ2-1, with a tentative D call TRBD1 (6 bases). The germline gives CDR1 SGHRS, CDR2 YFSETQ. The CDR3 is 16 amino acids. Trimming removed 4 bases from V and 3 bases from J, with 17 bases in between. DNA for the CDR3: TGCGCCAGCAGCACCGAGCGACAGGATTACTACAATGAGCAGTTCTTC. This codes for CASSTERQDYYNEQFF.